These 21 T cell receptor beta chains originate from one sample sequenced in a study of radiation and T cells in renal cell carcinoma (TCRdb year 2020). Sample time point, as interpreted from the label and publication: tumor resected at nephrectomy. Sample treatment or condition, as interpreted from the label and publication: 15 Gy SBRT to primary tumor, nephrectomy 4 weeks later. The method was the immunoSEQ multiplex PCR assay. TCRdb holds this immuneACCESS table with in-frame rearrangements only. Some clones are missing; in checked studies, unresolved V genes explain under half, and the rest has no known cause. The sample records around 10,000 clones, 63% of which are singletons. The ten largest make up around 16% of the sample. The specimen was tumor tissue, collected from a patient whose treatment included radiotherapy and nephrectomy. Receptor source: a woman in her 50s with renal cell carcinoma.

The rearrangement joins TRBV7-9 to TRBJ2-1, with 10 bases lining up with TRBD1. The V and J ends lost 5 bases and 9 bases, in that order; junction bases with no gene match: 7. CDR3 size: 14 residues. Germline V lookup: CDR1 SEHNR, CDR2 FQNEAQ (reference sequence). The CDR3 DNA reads TGTGCCAGCAGCCTTCCGGGACAGGGGAGTGAGCAGTTCTTC. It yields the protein CASSLPGQGSEQFF.

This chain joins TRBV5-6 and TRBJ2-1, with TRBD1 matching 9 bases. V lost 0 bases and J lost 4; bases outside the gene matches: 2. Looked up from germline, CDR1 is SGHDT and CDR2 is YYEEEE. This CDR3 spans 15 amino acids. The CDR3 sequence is CASSLDGQGYNEQFF. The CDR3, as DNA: TGTGCCAGCAGCTTGGACGGACAGGGGTACAATGAGCAGTTCTTC.

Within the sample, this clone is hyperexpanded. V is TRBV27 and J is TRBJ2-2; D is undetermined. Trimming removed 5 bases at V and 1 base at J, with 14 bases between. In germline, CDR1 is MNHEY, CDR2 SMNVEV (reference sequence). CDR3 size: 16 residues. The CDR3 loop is CASSRKPNLNTGELFF. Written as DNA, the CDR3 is TGTGCCAGCAGTCGAAAACCTAATTTGAACACCGGGGAGCTGTTTTTT.

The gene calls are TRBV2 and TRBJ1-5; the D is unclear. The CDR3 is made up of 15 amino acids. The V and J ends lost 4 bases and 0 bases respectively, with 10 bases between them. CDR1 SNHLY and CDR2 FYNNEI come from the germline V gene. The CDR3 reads CASSVDYYSNQPQHF. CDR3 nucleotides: TGTGCCAGCAGTGTCGACTACTATAGCAATCAGCCCCAGCATTTT.

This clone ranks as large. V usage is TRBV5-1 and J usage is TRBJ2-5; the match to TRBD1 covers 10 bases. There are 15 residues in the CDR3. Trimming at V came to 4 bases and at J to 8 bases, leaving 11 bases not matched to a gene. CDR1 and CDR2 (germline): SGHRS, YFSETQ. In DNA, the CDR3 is TGCGCCAGCAGCACCGGGACAGGGGCTGGGAGAACCCAGTACTTC. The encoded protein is CASSTGTGAGRTQYF. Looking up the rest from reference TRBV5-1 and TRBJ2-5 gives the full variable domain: KAGVTQTPRYLIKTRGQQVTLSCSPISGHRSVSWYQQTPGQGLQFLFEYFSETQRNKGNFPGRFSGRQFSNSRSEMNVSTLELGDSALYLCASSTGTGAGRTQYFGPGTRLLVL.

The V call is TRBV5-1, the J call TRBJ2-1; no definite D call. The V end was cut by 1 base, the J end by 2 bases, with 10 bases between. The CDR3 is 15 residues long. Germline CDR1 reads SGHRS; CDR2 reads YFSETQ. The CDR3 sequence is CASSLTQSTYNEQFF. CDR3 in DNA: TGCGCCAGCAGCTTGACCCAGTCAACCTACAATGAGCAGTTCTTC.

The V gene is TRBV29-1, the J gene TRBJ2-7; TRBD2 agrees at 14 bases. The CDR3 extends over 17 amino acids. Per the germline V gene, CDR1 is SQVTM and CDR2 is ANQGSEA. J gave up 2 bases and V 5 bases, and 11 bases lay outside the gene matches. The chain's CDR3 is CSVSLTSGREPAYEQYF. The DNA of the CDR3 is TGCAGCGTTTCTCTGACTAGCGGGAGGGAGCCCGCCTACGAGCAGTACTTC.

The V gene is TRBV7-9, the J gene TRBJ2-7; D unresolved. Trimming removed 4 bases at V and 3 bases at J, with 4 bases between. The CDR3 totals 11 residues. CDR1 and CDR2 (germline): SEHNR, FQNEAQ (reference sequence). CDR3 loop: CASSSYYEQYF. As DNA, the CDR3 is TGTGCCAGCAGCTCCTACTACGAGCAGTACTTC.

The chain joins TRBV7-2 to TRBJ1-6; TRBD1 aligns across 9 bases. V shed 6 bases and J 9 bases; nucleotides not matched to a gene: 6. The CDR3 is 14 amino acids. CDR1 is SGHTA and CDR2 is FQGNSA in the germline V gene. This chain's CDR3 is CASRRDRASSPLHF. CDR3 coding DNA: TGTGCCAGCAGAAGGGACAGGGCAAGTTCACCCCTCCACTTT. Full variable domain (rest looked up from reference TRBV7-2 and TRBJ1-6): GAGVSQSPSNKVTEKGKDVELRCDPISGHTALYWYRQSLGQGLEFLIYFQGNSAPDKSGLPSDRFSAERTGGSVSTLTIQRTQQEDSAVYLCASRRDRASSPLHFGNGTRLTVT.

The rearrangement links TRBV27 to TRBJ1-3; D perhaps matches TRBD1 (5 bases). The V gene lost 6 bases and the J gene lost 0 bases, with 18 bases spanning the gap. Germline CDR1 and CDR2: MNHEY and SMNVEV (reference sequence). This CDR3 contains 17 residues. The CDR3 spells CASSLTWRGSSGNTIYF. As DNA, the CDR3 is TGTGCCAGCAGCCTAACGTGGAGGGGAAGCTCTGGAAACACCATATATTTT.

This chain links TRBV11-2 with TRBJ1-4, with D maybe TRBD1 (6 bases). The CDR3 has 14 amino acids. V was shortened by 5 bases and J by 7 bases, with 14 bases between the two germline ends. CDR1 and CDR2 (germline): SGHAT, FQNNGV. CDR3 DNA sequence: TGTGCCAGCAGCCGAGGGGGGCCCGGTGAAAAACTGTTTTTT. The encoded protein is CASSRGGPGEKLFF. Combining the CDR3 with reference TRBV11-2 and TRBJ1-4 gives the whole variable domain EAGVAQSPRYKIIEKRQSVAFWCNPISGHATLYWYQQILGQGPKLLIQFQNNGVVDDSQLPKDRFSAERLKGVDSTLKIQPAKLEDSAVYLCASSRGGPGEKLFFGSGTQLSVL.

CDR3 nucleotides: TGTGCCAGCAGCGTAGGCGGCGGGCCTGGAAACACCATATATTTT. Residues: CASSVGGGPGNTIYF. This chain uses TRBV9 with TRBJ1-3; no clear D gene. Germline lookup yields CDR1 SGDLS and CDR2 YYNGEE. The CDR3 extends over 15 amino acids. V gave up 0 bases and J gave up 2 bases, with 9 bases separating them.

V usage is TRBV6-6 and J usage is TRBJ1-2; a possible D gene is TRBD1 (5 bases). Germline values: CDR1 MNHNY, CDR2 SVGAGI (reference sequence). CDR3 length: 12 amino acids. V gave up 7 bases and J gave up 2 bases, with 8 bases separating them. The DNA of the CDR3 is TGTGCCAGCACAGGGCGAAACTATGGCTACACCTTC. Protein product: CASTGRNYGYTF.

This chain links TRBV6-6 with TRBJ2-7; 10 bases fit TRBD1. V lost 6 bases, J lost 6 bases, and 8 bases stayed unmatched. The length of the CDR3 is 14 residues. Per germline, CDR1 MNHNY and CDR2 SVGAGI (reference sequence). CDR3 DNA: TGTGCCAGCAGACGTCCCGGGACAGGGGCCGAGCAGTACTTC. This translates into CASRRPGTGAEQYF.

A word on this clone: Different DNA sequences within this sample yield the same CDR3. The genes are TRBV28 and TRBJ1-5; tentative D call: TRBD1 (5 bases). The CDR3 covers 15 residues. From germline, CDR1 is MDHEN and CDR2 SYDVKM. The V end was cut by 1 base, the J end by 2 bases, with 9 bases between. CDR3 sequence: CASSLLGGGNQPQHF. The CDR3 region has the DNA TGTGCCAGCAGTTTATTGGGGGGGGGCAATCAGCCCCAGCATTTT.

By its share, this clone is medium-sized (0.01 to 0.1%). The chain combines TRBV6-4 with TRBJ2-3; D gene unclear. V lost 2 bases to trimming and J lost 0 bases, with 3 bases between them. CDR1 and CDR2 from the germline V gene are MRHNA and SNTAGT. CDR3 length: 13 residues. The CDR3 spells CASSDGSTDTQYF. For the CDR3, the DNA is TGTGCCAGCAGTGACGGGAGCACAGATACGCAGTATTTT.

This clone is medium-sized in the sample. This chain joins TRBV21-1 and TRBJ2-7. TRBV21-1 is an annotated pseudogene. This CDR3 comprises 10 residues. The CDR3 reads CATSGDEQYF. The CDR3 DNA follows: TGTGCCACTAGTGGGGACGAGCAGTACTTC.

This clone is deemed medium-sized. CDR3 amino acids: CASRGQGHTEAFF. The CDR3 nucleotides read TGTGCCAGCAGGGGACAGGGGCACACTGAAGCTTTCTTT. V usage is TRBV28 and J usage is TRBJ1-1; 10 nucleotides line up with TRBD1. The CDR3 length is 13 residues. After removal of 6 bases from V and 3 bases from J, the junction contained 1 base not matched to a gene. Germline CDR1 is MDHEN and CDR2 is SYDVKM.

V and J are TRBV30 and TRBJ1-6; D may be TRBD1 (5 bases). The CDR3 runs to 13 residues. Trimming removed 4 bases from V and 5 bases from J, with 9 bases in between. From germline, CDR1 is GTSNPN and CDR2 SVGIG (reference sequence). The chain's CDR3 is CAWMGENNSPLHF. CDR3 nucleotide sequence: TGTGCCTGGATGGGGGAGAATAATTCACCCCTCCACTTT.

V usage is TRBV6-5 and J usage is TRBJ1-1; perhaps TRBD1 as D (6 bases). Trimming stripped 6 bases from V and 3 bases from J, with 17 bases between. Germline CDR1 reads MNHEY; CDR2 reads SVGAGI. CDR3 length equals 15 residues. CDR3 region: CASSRGGGSHTEAFF. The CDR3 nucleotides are TGTGCCAGCAGCCGAGGGGGGGGGTCCCACACTGAAGCTTTCTTT.

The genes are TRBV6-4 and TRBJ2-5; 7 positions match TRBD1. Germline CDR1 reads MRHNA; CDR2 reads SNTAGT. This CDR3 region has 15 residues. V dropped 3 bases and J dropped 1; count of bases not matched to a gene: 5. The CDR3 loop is CASSEGAGGQETQYF. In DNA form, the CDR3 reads TGTGCCAGCAGTGAAGGTGCAGGGGGCCAAGAGACCCAGTACTTC.